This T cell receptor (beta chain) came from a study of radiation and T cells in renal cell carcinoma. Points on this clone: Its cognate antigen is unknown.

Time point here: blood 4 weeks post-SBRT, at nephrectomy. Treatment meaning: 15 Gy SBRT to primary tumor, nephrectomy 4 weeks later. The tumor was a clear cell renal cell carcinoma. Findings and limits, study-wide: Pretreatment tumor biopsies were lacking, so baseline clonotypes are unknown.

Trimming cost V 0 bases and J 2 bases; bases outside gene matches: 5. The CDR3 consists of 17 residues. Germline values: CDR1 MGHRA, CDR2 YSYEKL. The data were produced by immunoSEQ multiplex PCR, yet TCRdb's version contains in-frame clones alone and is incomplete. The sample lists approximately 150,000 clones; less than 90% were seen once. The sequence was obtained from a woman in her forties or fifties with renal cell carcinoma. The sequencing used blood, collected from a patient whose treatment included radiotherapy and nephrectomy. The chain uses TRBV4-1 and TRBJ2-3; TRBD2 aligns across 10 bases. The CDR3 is CASSQDGSGRATDTQYF. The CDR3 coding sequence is TGCGCCAGCAGCCAAGATGGCAGCGGGAGGGCCACAGATACGCAGTATTTT.